The text below deals with one T cell receptor (beta chain). Its cognate antigen has yet to be identified. It has no much larger one-base neighbor in the sample; base qualities were not kept. These data are taken from a study of cytomegalovirus exposure and HLA in healthy donors (dated by TCRdb to the late 2010s). As for the study more broadly: In an earlier analysis of 450 to 750 of the donors, around 290 Gb of sequence data and 90 million to 120 million unique TCR beta sequences from roughly 200 million T cells were reported. About 300 gigabases of sequencing data and 70 million to 85 million unique TCR sequences were included in an early release covering about 600 HLA-typed donors. Of the roughly 410 genotyped donors, 81% were placed in the genetic ancestry cluster associated with self-reported Caucasian donors. The aim of the study was to test whether cataloging public T cell receptors could identify signatures of past pathogen exposure. The T cell repertoires of 666 subjects were profiled by immunosequencing and related to cytomegalovirus serostatus. A separate validation cohort of about 110 different subjects was used in addition to the approximately 700-subject first cohort. High-throughput TCR immunosequencing, statistical association of individual TCRs with disease status, and machine learning were combined to predict cytomegalovirus infection status. To study patterns of TCR occurrence, a later analysis re-analyzed previously published TCR beta repertoires from around 700 donors and added high-resolution HLA genotyping. The later analysis used no new phenotypic data to find candidate immune exposures, relying instead on TCR beta sequences and their occurrence across donors. To decide whether each TCR beta V gene segment behaved as functional or pseudogenic, an earlier analysis of some 600 of the donors relied on high-throughput TCR beta sequencing. Donor age, sex, ethnicity and CMV serostatus were collected together with the repertoire data. In a later genetic analysis, genome-wide SNP genotypes for about three fifths of the roughly 670 donors were used, and that subset was treated as a discovery cohort. All discovery cohort repertoires had been generated using a single sequencing platform. HLA typing included class I and class II loci at four-digit resolution. Typing coverage varied by locus: about 620-630 donors for A, B, C, DRB1 and DQB1; approximately 500 for DQA1; nearly 610 for DPA1; around 450 for DPB1. Because of strong linkage in the cohort, roughly five DR-DQ haplotypes were treated as single units for association and clustering. Among some 400 genotyped donors of the cohort, an average of approximately 240,000 unique TCR beta nucleotide sequences were sequenced per donor, around 20% of them non-productive. Study-wide findings and limitations: A further reported finding was that TCR beta sequences accurately predicted the HLA-A and HLA-B alleles for most subjects in the first cohort. The study gave a list of 150 to 200 TCR beta chains associated with cytomegalovirus. Most TCR sequences were observed very rarely across donors, whereas some public TCRs were present in many individuals. It was suggested by the authors that the approach could potentially be generalized to other disease states and immunological phenotypes. Specific HLA alleles were associated with roughly 16,000 TCR beta sequences at a false discovery rate of 0.05 in a later analysis. The sequencing pipeline was judged likely to have produced a cluster of highly shared sequence variants as a technical artifact. Because HLA typing was missing for some donors at each locus, association tests included only the typed subset. In vitro tests confirmed that a few of the cytomegalovirus-associated TCR beta chains recognize cytomegalovirus antigens. In an earlier analysis of several hundred of the donors, most TCR beta V segments were observed in productive rearrangements about 87% or about 30% of the time, broadly matching IMGT annotations. In a later genetic analysis, fewer N-insertions in productive TCRs were reported among donors in an Asian-associated ancestry cluster than the roughly 710-donor mean. In a later analysis, HLA-associated TCR beta chains were found to be more clonally expanded and to have lower generation probabilities than equally common non-associated chains. Immune exposure information for the cohort was limited to CMV serostatus. Correlated functional status among segregating V segments might be attributable to linkage disequilibrium, but an unknown experimental factor could not be ruled out. Presence/absence analyses assumed roughly uniform sequencing depth across donors, an assumption that may not hold. Some IMGT-functional V segments, including TRBV6-2 and TRBV6-3, could not be told apart with the 87-base-pair reads, so those segments were excluded. Most CMV-associated TCR beta chains appeared to be HLA-restricted in a later analysis, and the HLA associations seemed to be driven largely by CMV exposure. When HLA alleles, especially DR and DQ, strongly co-occurred, TCR associations were difficult to assign to individual alleles. In this cohort, only TCR beta chains were sequenced, and detectable features were limited by the absence of alpha or paired-chain data. In a later analysis, the rate of TCR association differed among HLA loci, with DRB1 alleles having the most associated TCRs and HLA-C alleles having the fewest. The classifier was reported to diagnose cytomegalovirus status with high specificity and sensitivity in both the original cohort and the validation cohort. In a later analysis, several top co-occurrence clusters were reported to appear linked to parvovirus B19, influenza, CMV and Epstein-Barr virus. A later genetic analysis associated a missense DCLRE1C variant with V-gene and J-gene trimming of TCR beta chains, and an independent cohort replicated the association. Because counts were too low, some 16 rarely observed V segments, including chromosome 9 orphons, were excluded from the earlier analysis of some 590 of the donors.

The cysteine opens and the phenylalanine closes a CDR3 of 13 amino acids. Of the read, only the CDR3 DNA is kept; its 39 bases are in frame from base 1. Sequences SGHNT (CDR1) and YENEEA (CDR2) are obtained from the germline V gene. The germline ends are 9 bases apart after V is trimmed by 4 bases and J by 6 bases. The cohort was made up of roughly 670 healthy bone marrow donors. At the time of sampling, every cohort member was nominally healthy, though immune exposures that went unrecorded were likely present. The donor was CMV seropositive and was included in the group of 250 to 300 seropositive cohort members. Every donor gave a peripheral blood sample, and the peripheral blood mononuclear cells from that sample were used for TCR beta sequencing. The Qiagen DNeasy Blood Extraction Kit was used to extract genomic DNA from the blood cell samples. The library was built by means of the immunoSEQ multiplex PCR assay. A mixture of 60 forward primers for TCR Vbeta segments and 13 reverse primers for TCR Jbeta segments was used in the multiplex PCR. Amplification of the CDR3 region of rearranged TCR beta genes was performed with a multiplex PCR assay on genomic DNA. The amplified TCR beta libraries were sequenced on the Illumina HiSeq System as 87-base-pair reads. On the authors' methods: A later analysis tallied tens of millions of unique TCR beta chains across the 666 repertoires, and about 10 million of those chains were shared by two or more donors. Raw reads were error-corrected and collapsed into unique sequences by a nearest-neighbor algorithm in which closely related sequences were merged to remove PCR and sequencing errors. To assign V, D and J gene segments, CDR3 sequences were aligned to IMGT reference sequences. For a sequence to be retained, at least a six-nucleotide match to both a V gene segment and a J gene segment was required. Rearrangements were classified as productive when the CDR3 lacked stop codons and remained in frame with V and J, and all other rearrangements were classified as non-productive. CDR3 was defined by IMGT convention, running from the second conserved V-encoded cysteine to the conserved J-encoded phenylalanine. The earlier analysis of roughly 590 of the donors excluded sequences that lacked an unambiguous match to a single V gene segment. In an earlier analysis of a few hundred of the donors, V segments were called functional above 56.7% productive rearrangements and were called segregating when the between-donor standard deviation exceeded 5%. A statistical classification framework was built to diagnose cytomegalovirus status from the catalog of TCR beta chain sequences. In a later analysis, TCR nucleotide sequences were compared against IMGT/GENE-DB human TR gene sequences so that V and J genes could be assigned. Using the TCRdist pipeline, a later analysis assigned CDR3 sequences along with most-parsimonious VDJ recombination scenarios. In a later analysis, each TCR beta chain was defined by its CDR3 amino acid sequence together with its V-gene family, and reads without a unique V-gene family were excluded. A later analysis removed 592 highly shared, low-generation-probability nucleotide sequences to deal with suspected cross-contamination and a sequencing artifact. In a later analysis, a clonal expansion index was calculated for each public chain from normalized within-repertoire ranks of inferred template counts. A later analysis computed generation probabilities with a VDJ recombination model fitted to out-of-frame rearrangements, and checked the results against IGoR. In a later analysis, TCR-TCR, TCR-HLA and TCR-CMV co-occurrence was scored with hypergeometric tests, and a repertoire-size bias correction was applied to TCR pairs. In a later analysis, false discovery rates were estimated by permuting HLA or CMV assignments 20 times. In a later analysis, co-occurring TCRs were grouped using DBSCAN, with TCRdist sequence similarity added in when clustering inside HLA-allele-positive subsets. Co-occurrence clustering excluded repertoires with fewer than 30,000 or more than 120,000 public chains, plus five with anomalous nucleotide sharing. TCRdb holds this immuneACCESS table with in-frame rearrangements only. Some clones are missing; in checked studies, unresolved V genes explain under half, and the rest has no known cause. That table gives V, J and clone size, and the DNA gave D and trimming. Present in this sample are roughly 140,000 clones, almost 85% of which were seen just once. Roughly 10% of the sample lies in the top ten.

This receptor was obtained from a woman in her sixties in good health and CMV-seropositive. This receptor chain uses TRBV11-3 and TRBJ2-2; no D gene is confidently identified. Sequenced input: PBMCs. The CDR3: CASSSSVAGELFF. The DNA sequence is given as TGTGCCAGCAGCTCGTCGGTGGCCGGGGAGCTGTTTTTT.